The TCR beta chain described here comes from a study of T cell repertoires in cytomegalovirus infection. TCRdb re-called the reads with MiXCR, one entry per CDR3 protein. The table records roughly 500,000 distinct CDR3 sequences, 16% of them present only once. Germline loops: CDR1 LNHDA, CDR2 SQIVND (reference sequence). V lost 5 bases to trimming and J lost 4 bases; unmatched junction nucleotides: 10. This CDR3 contains 15 residues. The sequence was collected from a human donor in good health (CMV status not recorded). Some clones in this sample may be carry-over from other donors' samples. The V call is TRBV19, the J call TRBJ1-2; TRBD1 matches 7 bases. Sample: CD8+ T cells from PBMCs. This chain's CDR3 is CASSSHGAGGYGYTF. CDR3 DNA: TGTGCCAGTAGTTCGCATGGTGCAGGGGGCTATGGCTACACCTTC.